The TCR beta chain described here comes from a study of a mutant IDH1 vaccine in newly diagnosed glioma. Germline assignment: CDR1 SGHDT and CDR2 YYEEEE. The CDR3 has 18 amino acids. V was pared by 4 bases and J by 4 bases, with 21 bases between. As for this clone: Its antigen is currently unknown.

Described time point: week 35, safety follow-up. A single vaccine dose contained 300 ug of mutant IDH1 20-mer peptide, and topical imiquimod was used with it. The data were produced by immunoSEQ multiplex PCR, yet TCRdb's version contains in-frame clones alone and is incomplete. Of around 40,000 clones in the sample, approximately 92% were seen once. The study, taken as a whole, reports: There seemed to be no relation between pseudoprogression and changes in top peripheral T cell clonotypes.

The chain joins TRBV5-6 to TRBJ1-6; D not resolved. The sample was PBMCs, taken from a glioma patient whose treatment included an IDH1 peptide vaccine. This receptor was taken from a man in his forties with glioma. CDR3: CASSPSSVTSRYNSPLHF. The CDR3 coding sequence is TGTGCCAGCAGCCCATCCTCGGTTACGTCCCGATATAATTCACCCCTCCACTTT.